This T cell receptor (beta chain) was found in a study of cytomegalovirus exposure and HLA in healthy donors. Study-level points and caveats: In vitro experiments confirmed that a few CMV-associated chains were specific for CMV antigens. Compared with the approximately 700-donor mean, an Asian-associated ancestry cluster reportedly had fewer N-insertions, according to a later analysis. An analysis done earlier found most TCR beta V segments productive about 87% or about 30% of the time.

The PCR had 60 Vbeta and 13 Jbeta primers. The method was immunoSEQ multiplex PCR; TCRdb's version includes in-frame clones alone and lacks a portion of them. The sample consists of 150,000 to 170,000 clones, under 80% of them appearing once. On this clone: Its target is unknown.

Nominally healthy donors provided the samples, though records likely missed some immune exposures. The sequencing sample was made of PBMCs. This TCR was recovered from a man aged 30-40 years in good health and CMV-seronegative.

Here the CDR3 DNA reads TGTGCCAGCAGCGCGGGACTAGCGGGGGGTATCCAAGAGACCCAGTACTTC. Translation: CASSAGLAGGIQETQYF. V is TRBV5-4 and J is TRBJ2-5; 15 positions match TRBD2. This CDR3 is 17 amino acids long. J gave up 1 base and V 4 bases, and 5 bases lay outside the gene matches. Germline V gene sequence: CDR1 SGHNT, CDR2 YYREEE (reference sequence).